This T cell receptor (beta chain) was obtained from a study of CD8+CD57+ T cells in acquired aplastic anemia. Study summary: Isolated CD4+ and CD8+ cells, once sorted, yielded DNA averaging about 3.2 ug. Overall study findings and caveats: Between patients and controls, twenty-nine CD8+ CDR3 sequences were found in common. Between patients and controls, CD8+ Simpson's diversity did not vary significantly.

V dropped 1 base and J dropped 9 bases, with 10 bases sitting between them. The CDR3 spans 13 residues. CDR1 SEHNR and CDR2 FQNEAQ come from the germline V gene (reference sequence). TCR beta VDJ and CDR3 profiles were obtained from a genomic DNA template. TCRdb called the reads again in MiXCR, with one record for every CDR3 protein. This table holds 250,000 to 350,000 distinct CDR3 sequences, approximately 60% found once. It was patients with CD8+CD57+ cell expansion by flow cytometry who were chosen for sequencing. Ten or more counts support this clonotype. Its antigen is unknown. The receptor comes from a human donor with aplastic anemia. Material: sorted CD4+, CD8+, or CD8+CD57+ T cells (not recorded which) from PBMCs. J is TRBJ2-1 and V is TRBV7-9; D gene ambiguous. The CDR3 bases are TGTGCCAGCAGCTTAGAGGAGCTCACTGAGCAGTTCTTC. The encoded protein is CASSLEELTEQFF.